The 32 T cell receptor beta chains below all came from one sample that was sequenced in a study of blood T cell repertoires in COVID-19 (dated by TCRdb to 2019 to 2021). Library preparation employed the immunoSEQ multiplex PCR assay. As stored in TCRdb, this immuneACCESS dataset retains in-frame rearrangements with V and J assigned. A fraction of the clones does not appear; measured against another copy, unresolved V genes explain less than half of the discrepancy, and the remainder lacks a known reason. Here the sample has about 250,000 clones; roughly 90% occur a single time. Around 0.8% of the sample lies in the top ten. Sequenced material: peripheral blood. The origin of the receptors is a man younger than 40 with acute or convalescent COVID-19.

V and J are TRBV5-4 and TRBJ2-1, with 7 bases identical to TRBD2. This CDR3 contains 14 residues. The J segment lost 7 bases and the V segment lost 0 bases, leaving 4 bases of the junction unmatched. Germline CDR1 is SGHNT and CDR2 is YYREEE (reference sequence). This CDR3 is CASSLAALANEQFF. The CDR3, as DNA: TGTGCCAGCAGCTTGGCCGCACTAGCGAATGAGCAGTTCTTC.

This chain connects TRBV9 to TRBJ2-1, with TRBD1 as a possible D gene (6 bases). Trimming took 6 bases from V and 4 from J, leaving 14 bases between them. Germline loops: CDR1 SGDLS, CDR2 YYNGEE. CDR3 length: 14 amino acids. CDR3 sequence: CASTPGATYNEQFF. For the CDR3, the DNA is TGTGCCAGCACTCCAGGGGCGACATACAATGAGCAGTTCTTC.

J is TRBJ1-5 and V is TRBV19, with a possible D match to TRBD1 (6 bases). V dropped 1 base and J dropped 8 bases, with 12 bases sitting between them. Germline CDR1 LNHDA, CDR2 SQIVND (reference sequence). CDR3 size: 14 residues. The CDR3 reads CASSIAGDREPQHF. In DNA form, the CDR3 reads TGTGCCAGTAGTATAGCAGGGGATAGGGAGCCCCAGCATTTT.

This clone has only a few counts. The same CDR3 arises from other DNA sequences in this sample as well. The rearrangement links TRBV19 to TRBJ2-3; weak D call: TRBD2 (5 bases). CDR1 and CDR2 (germline): LNHDA, SQIVND (reference sequence). Trimming removed 6 bases from V and 0 bases from J, with 7 bases in between. CDR3 length: 13 amino acids. Written as DNA, the CDR3 is TGTGCCAGTAGGCTAGCTAGCACAGATACGCAGTATTTT. It is translated as CASRLASTDTQYF.

V gene TRBV11-2 combines with J gene TRBJ1-1; 8 bases line up with TRBD1. Germline CDR1 SGHAT, CDR2 FQNNGV. This CDR3 spans 15 amino acids. V was clipped by 6 bases and J by 2 bases; unmatched bases: 8. The CDR3, as DNA: TGTGCCAGCAGTATACAGCAGGGGGCAAACACTGAAGCTTTCTTT. Translated, it gives CASSIQQGANTEAFF.

The chain employs TRBV5-4 and TRBJ2-7; TRBD2 matches at 11 bases. With V trimmed by 1 base and J by 3 bases, 18 bases remained unmatched. Germline values: CDR1 SGHNT, CDR2 YYREEE (reference sequence). There are 20 residues in the CDR3. The DNA of the CDR3 is TGTGCCAGCAGCTTGTTTCCCGGGACTAGCGGTAAAAAATGGGACTACGAGCAGTACTTC. This gives the protein CASSLFPGTSGKKWDYEQYF.

Here the CDR3 reads CASGLGTVQETQYF. The CDR3 DNA is TGTGCTAGTGGTTTGGGGACAGTCCAAGAGACCCAGTACTTC. The chain is built from TRBV12-5 and TRBJ2-5; D may be TRBD1 (6 bases). The CDR3 is made up of 14 amino acids. Trimming removed 1 base at V and 1 base at J, with 7 bases between. Germline CDR1 is LGHNT and CDR2 is FRNRAP. Filled out from reference TRBV12-5 and TRBJ2-5, the complete variable domain reads DARVTQTPRHKVTEMGQEVTMRCQPILGHNTVFWYRQTMMQGLELLAYFRNRAPLDDSGMPKDRFSAEMPDATLATLKIQPSEPRDSAVYFCASGLGTVQETQYFGPGTRLLVL.

In this sample, this clone turned up a few times. This chain connects TRBV5-1 to TRBJ2-1, with 15 bases matching TRBD2. Germline CDR1 reads SGHRS; CDR2 reads YFSETQ. The CDR3 contains 19 residues. J was trimmed by 6 bases and V by 1 base; bases with no gene match: 11. CDR3 in DNA: TGCGCCAGCAGCTTGTATGGACTAGCGGGAGGGTCCTACGGCAATGAGCAGTTCTTC. The encoded protein is CASSLYGLAGGSYGNEQFF.

The chain carries TRBV19 and TRBJ2-1; perhaps TRBD2 as D (6 bases). The germline V gene encodes CDR1 LNHDA and CDR2 SQIVND (reference sequence). Trimming took 5 bases from V and 7 from J, leaving 9 bases between them. CDR3 length: 12 residues. The CDR3 loop reads CASSRGLNEQFF. The CDR3 region has the DNA TGTGCCAGTAGTCGGGGGTTGAATGAGCAGTTCTTC. Full variable domain (outside the CDR3, taken from reference TRBV19 and TRBJ2-1): DGGITQSPKYLFRKEGQNVTLSCEQNLNHDAMYWYRQDPGQGLRLIYYSQIVNDFQKGDIAEGYSVSREKKESFPLTVTSAQKNPTAFYLCASSRGLNEQFFGPGTRLTVL.

This clone was seen a single time. The V and J genes are TRBV18 and TRBJ1-1; 7 bases line up with TRBD1. The V gene's germline CDR1 is KGHSH and CDR2 LQKENI. The length of the CDR3 is 16 residues. The ends lost 3 bases at V and 0 bases at J; junction bases unmatched: 7. CDR3 loop: CASSPRPTGLNTEAFF. CDR3 nucleotide sequence: TGTGCCAGCTCACCGCGCCCGACAGGGTTGAACACTGAAGCTTTCTTT.

Note on this clone: The junction departs from the called germline gene at one end, perhaps through a read error. The CDR3 here is CASSEERGLKGGEQFF. In DNA form, the CDR3 reads TGCGCCAGCAGCGAAGAAAGGGGCCTTAAAGGGGGTGAGCAGTTCTTC. The chain links TRBV4-1 to TRBJ2-1; TRBD1 might be the D (6 bases). Germline V CDR1 and CDR2: MGHRA, YSYEKL. The CDR3 is 16 amino acids.

The V and J genes are TRBV12-1 and TRBJ2-7; TRBD1 reflects the table's D call only, with no check against the DNA. TRBV12-1 is labeled a pseudogene. This CDR3 has 14 residues. CDR3 in amino acids: CASLTGAPNYEQYF. As DNA, the CDR3 is TGTGCCAGTCTGACAGGGGCGCCAAACTACGAGCAGTACTTC.

The chain joins TRBV28 to TRBJ1-1; D remains unclear. The CDR3 has 12 residues. The V end was cut by 5 bases, the J end by 1 base, with 5 bases between. The V gene's germline CDR1 is MDHEN and CDR2 SYDVKM. The DNA for the CDR3 is TGTGCCAGCAGTATGAGGAACACTGAAGCTTTCTTT. It codes for CASSMRNTEAFF. The full variable domain, with the rest looked up from reference TRBV28 and TRBJ1-1, is DVKVTQSSRYLVKRTGEKVFLECVQDMDHENMFWYRQDPGLGLRLIYFSYDVKMKEKGDIPEGYSVSREKKERFSLILESASTNQTSMYLCASSMRNTEAFFGQGTRLTVV.

This chain connects TRBV30 to TRBJ2-1, with 9 positions matching TRBD2. The CDR3 is made up of 17 amino acids. V was clipped by 2 bases and J by 3 bases; unmatched bases: 11. The germline CDR1 and CDR2 sequences are GTSNPN and SVGIG (reference sequence). For the CDR3, the DNA is TGTGCCTGGAGTATACTAGAAGCGGGGGGTTTCTACAATGAGCAGTTCTTC. This translates into CAWSILEAGGFYNEQFF.

The chain couples TRBV5-4 to TRBJ1-2; D is unclear. The CDR3 runs 13 residues. Per germline, CDR1 SGHNT and CDR2 YYREEE (reference sequence). Trimming removed 0 bases at V and 5 bases at J, with 8 bases between. DNA for the CDR3: TGTGCCAGCAGCTTGGGAGGGAGGTATGGCTACACCTTC. This codes for CASSLGGRYGYTF.

The rearrangement links TRBV27 to TRBJ2-1; no clear D. The CDR3 totals 13 residues. Trimming pared 2 bases from V and 4 bases from J, leaving 6 bases between. Germline V CDR1 and CDR2: MNHEY, SMNVEV (reference sequence). The CDR3 nucleotides are TGTGCCAGCAGTTTAATGGCTTACAATGAGCAGTTCTTC. Amino acids: CASSLMAYNEQFF.

The V and J genes are TRBV6-1 and TRBJ1-2; possible D gene TRBD1, 6 bases. Germline V gives CDR1 MNHNS, CDR2 SASEGT. The CDR3 extends over 17 amino acids. Between the trimmed V and J ends, which lost 3 bases and 4 bases, there was a span of 21 bases. The CDR3 nucleotides are TGTGCCAGCAGTGATCCGTACGGACAGCGGGGTGTCTATGGCTACACCTTC. It is translated as CASSDPYGQRGVYGYTF.

The chain links TRBV18 to TRBJ1-1; the match to TRBD1 covers 8 bases. Germline CDR1 and CDR2: KGHSH and LQKENI. V lost 3 bases to trimming and J lost 7 bases; unmatched junction nucleotides: 16. This CDR3 has 17 amino acids. The CDR3 DNA reads TGTGCCAGCTCACCGCGCACCCCATGGACAGGGCCCTTTGAAGCTTTCTTT. Translation: CASSPRTPWTGPFEAFF.

The chain has TRBV5-5 and TRBJ2-7, with 12 bases identical to TRBD2. The CDR3 has 17 residues. Per the germline V gene, CDR1 is SGHKS and CDR2 is YYEKEE (reference sequence). Trimming took 0 bases from V and 6 from J; bases not matched to a gene: 10. The DNA for the CDR3 is TGTGCCAGCAGCTTGGGGACGGGCCGACTAGCGGGAGCCGAGCAGTACTTC. As protein: CASSLGTGRLAGAEQYF.

A remark on this clone: Other DNA sequences in this sample translate to the same CDR3. The CDR3 sequence: CASSQGDSVRPLHF. CDR3 DNA sequence: TGTGCCAGCAGCCAAGGGGACAGCGTCAGGCCCCTCCACTTT. This rearrangement joins TRBV3-1 (or the pseudogene TRBV3-2) to TRBJ1-6, with 7 bases fitting TRBD1. The CDR3 has 14 amino acids. Trimming took 1 base from V and 13 from J; bases not matched to a gene: 7. Germline assignment: CDR1 LGHDT and CDR2 YNNKEL (reference sequence).

The chain is built from TRBV2 and TRBJ1-2; no clear D. The germline CDR1 and CDR2 sequences are SNHLY and FYNNEI. Trimming removed 5 bases at V and 7 bases at J, with 17 bases between. This CDR3 has 14 amino acids. CDR3 residues: CASSTSQTRGGYTF. The CDR3 coding sequence is TGTGCCAGCAGTACCTCGCAGACTCGCGGTGGCTACACCTTC. The whole variable domain, filled in from reference TRBV2 and TRBJ1-2, reads EPEVTQTPSHQVTQMGQEVILRCVPISNHLYFYWYRQILGQKVEFLVSFYNNEISEKSEIFDDQFSVERPDGSNFTLKIRSTKLEDSAMYFCASSTSQTRGGYTFGSGTRLTVV.

The chain recombines TRBV18 with TRBJ2-4, with a possible D match to TRBD2 (6 bases). The V gene's germline CDR1 is KGHSH and CDR2 LQKENI. The length of the CDR3 is 14 residues. Trimming left V 4 bases short and J 8 bases short, with 15 bases between. The DNA of the CDR3 is TGTGCCAGCTCACAACGGGAGTTGGGCGACATTCAGTACTTC. It translates to CASSQRELGDIQYF.

V gene TRBV30 combines with J gene TRBJ1-3; possible D gene TRBD1, 5 bases. V lost 3 bases, J lost 0 bases, and 15 bases lay in between. CDR3 length: 16 amino acids. Per germline, CDR1 GTSNPN and CDR2 SVGIG (reference sequence). CDR3: CAWSPGRASSGNTIYF. DNA for the CDR3: TGTGCCTGGAGCCCCGGCAGGGCGAGCTCTGGAAACACCATATATTTT.

V usage is TRBV7-3 and J usage is TRBJ2-3; 10 bases are a match to TRBD2. The J segment lost 4 bases and the V segment lost 5 bases, leaving 6 bases of the junction unmatched. This CDR3 is 15 amino acids long. Germline V gene data show CDR1 as SGHTA and CDR2 as FQGTGA. CDR3 in amino acids: CASSPSGRRADTQYF. As DNA, the CDR3 is TGTGCCAGCAGCCCTAGCGGGAGAAGGGCAGATACGCAGTATTTT.

This clone was seen just once. This chain links TRBV28 with TRBJ1-2, with D maybe TRBD1 (5 bases). The CDR3 loop spans 11 amino acids. In germline, CDR1 is MDHEN, CDR2 SYDVKM. The V end was cut by 7 bases, the J end by 7 bases, with 10 bases between. Here the CDR3 reads CASIRAGGYTF. CDR3 sequence (DNA): TGTGCCAGCATCAGGGCTGGTGGCTACACCTTC.

To note about this clone: Other DNA sequences in the sample encode the same CDR3. The J gene is TRBJ1-2, the V gene TRBV19, with a tentative D call TRBD1 (6 bases). The CDR3 consists of 12 residues. In germline, CDR1 is LNHDA, CDR2 SQIVND (reference sequence). V shed 4 bases and J shed 4 bases, with 7 bases lying between them. CDR3 DNA sequence: TGTGCCAGTAGTACGGACAGCTATGGCTACACCTTC. Translated: CASSTDSYGYTF.

This chain uses TRBV28 with TRBJ2-7; 7 bases match TRBD1. This CDR3 comprises 14 residues. With V trimmed by 5 bases and J by 5 bases, 9 bases remained unmatched. Germline CDR1 and CDR2: MDHEN and SYDVKM. The CDR3 sequence: CASSSYDRVDEQYF. CDR3 in DNA: TGTGCCAGCAGTAGCTACGACAGGGTGGACGAGCAGTACTTC.

The V call is TRBV5-1, the J call TRBJ1-6; no definite D call. The CDR3 loop spans 15 amino acids. Germline CDR1 is SGHRS and CDR2 is YFSETQ. V was shortened by 4 bases and J by 8 bases, with 16 bases between the two germline ends. The chain's CDR3 is CASSPVGQMDSPLHF. The CDR3, as DNA: TGCGCCAGCAGCCCCGTCGGTCAAATGGATTCACCCCTCCACTTT.

The rearrangement links TRBV11-2 to TRBJ1-2; D is undetermined. The V gene lost 5 bases and the J gene lost 3 bases, with 10 bases spanning the gap. Germline assignment: CDR1 SGHAT and CDR2 FQNNGV. This CDR3 region has 13 residues. CDR3 coding DNA: TGTGCCAGCAGCGCGGAGGTAGACTATGGCTACACCTTC. Translation gives CASSAEVDYGYTF.

The gene calls are TRBV9 and TRBJ1-2, with D unclear. The germline CDR1 and CDR2 sequences are SGDLS and YYNGEE. Trimming left V 1 base short and J 0 bases short, with 10 bases between. The CDR3 has 15 residues. CDR3 DNA: TGTGCCAGCAGCGTAAGGCCTGAGGCTAACTATGGCTACACCTTC. Protein: CASSVRPEANYGYTF.

This chain uses TRBV2 with TRBJ2-7; TRBD2 might be the D (6 bases). The CDR3 length is 15 residues. V shed 8 bases and J shed 7 bases, with 24 bases lying between them. Per germline, CDR1 SNHLY and CDR2 FYNNEI. This CDR3 is CASGEAGSGLGEQYF. The CDR3 nucleotides read TGTGCCAGCGGGGAGGCAGGGTCAGGTCTAGGAGAGCAGTACTTC.

The genes are TRBV30 and TRBJ2-3, with D tentatively TRBD1 (6 bases). The CDR3 loop spans 12 amino acids. Trimming left V 2 bases short and J 6 bases short, with 9 bases between. The germline V gene has CDR1 GTSNPN and CDR2 SVGIG (reference sequence). The CDR3 loop reads CAWSPGVDTQYF. The CDR3 DNA reads as TGTGCCTGGAGTCCAGGGGTGGATACGCAGTATTTT.